The rows below give T cell receptor beta chains drawn from one sample of a study of STAT5B mutations in CD4+ large granular lymphocyte leukemia. The table came from immunoSEQ multiplex PCR; TCRdb's copy has only in-frame clones and leaves some out. The sample carries under 25,000 clones, 74% recorded once. Input material: CD4+ T cells from blood buffy coats. The receptor set was obtained from a human donor in good health. Both conserved end residues are trimmed from each CDR3.

TRBJ1-2 | TRBV21-1 | ASPRGQGHGYT
TRBJ2-1 | TRBV11-3 | ASSLGSREQF
TRBJ1-5 | TRBV9 | ASSETGTGNQPQH
TRBJ2-7 | TRBV2 | ASSEVRLAVYEQY
TRBJ2-5 | TRBV2 | ASSSGGETQY
TRBJ2-1 | TRBV7-2 | ASSLVVTSGSLHNEQF
TRBJ2-2 | TRBV7-9 | ASSLGAGVSGELF
TRBJ1-1 | TRBV5-4 | ASSLARGQGTEAF
TRBJ2-3 | TRBV14 | ASSPPTADTQY
TRBJ1-5 | TRBV12-5 | ASGFHRDGRSNQPQH
TRBJ2-7 | TRBV2 | ASSLVAGTYEQY
TRBJ2-5 | TRBV2 | ASSTTGKETQY
TRBJ2-2 | TRBV28 | ASSLFRRHSPRIRELF
TRBJ1-2 | TRBV28 | ASSPLGTWNGYT
TRBJ2-2 | TRBV19 | ASSIRTVTGELF
. | TRBV29-1 | SVVRSGRGEQY
TRBJ2-7 | TRBV20-1 | SATREAEQY
TRBJ2-1 | TRBV7-6 | ASSLVGRGGPNEQF
TRBJ1-6 | TRBV18 | ASSPARQGTSPLH